These T cell receptor beta chains were read from a single sample in a study of blood T cell repertoires in COVID-19. Clones were sequenced by immunoSEQ multiplex PCR, and TCRdb holds only the in-frame ones, with some missing. The sample records under 500,000 clones, around 88% being singletons. The sample consisted of peripheral blood. All receptors derive from a woman in her 30s with acute or convalescent COVID-19. Each CDR3 is given with its conserved first and last residue. The order of the fields is J gene, CDR3 length, V gene, D gene, clone size, CDR3 DNA, CDR3 protein. The D gene is left open where the match is weak. Clone size is given for some rows only: seen once, a few or many times, or a class if the clone is expanded.

>TRBJ1-1|13|TRBV7-8|.|.
TGTGCCAGCAGCTCTCAGGGGAACACTGAAGCTTTCTTT
CASSSQGNTEAFF
>TRBJ2-1|12|TRBV6-5|.|.
TGTGCCAGCAGTACGGGATCCCATGAGCAGTTCTTC
CASSTGSHEQFF
>TRBJ1-5|13|TRBV2|.|few
TGTGCCAGCAGTGAAAGCAGGGGTCAGCCCCAGCATTTT
CASSESRGQPQHF
>TRBJ1-1|20|TRBV6-4|.|.
TGTGCCAGCAGTGACTCTGCAGGGATATTTTCCCTGTTCGTTAAGGCTGAAGCTTTCTTT
CASSDSAGIFSLFVKAEAFF
>TRBJ2-3|16|TRBV28|.|.
TGTGCCAGCAGTTTATCCGCGACGGGAGCGGGAGATACGCAGTATTTT
CASSLSATGAGDTQYF
>TRBJ2-7|13|TRBV5-1|.|.
TGCGCCAGCAGCTTGGATGGAGCATACGAGCAGTACTTC
CASSLDGAYEQYF
>TRBJ2-1|16|TRBV5-5|TRBD1|.
TGTGCCAGCAGCTTGGAGTATGGCAGGGGGCATGGTGAGCAGTTCTTC
CASSLEYGRGHGEQFF
>TRBJ1-1|14|TRBV11-2|.|.
TGTGCCAGCAGCTTAGGGGCGGGTCGCACTGAAGCTTTCTTT
CASSLGAGRTEAFF
>TRBJ1-4|15|TRBV13|.|.
TGTGCCAGCAGCTTAAGACAGGCGATAAATGAAAAACTGTTTTTT
CASSLRQAINEKLFF
>TRBJ2-4|15|TRBV3-1/TRBV3-2|TRBD1|.
TGTGCCAGCAGCCGAACAGGGGTCACCCCAAACATTCAGTACTTC
CASSRTGVTPNIQYF
>TRBJ2-2|16|TRBV5-1|TRBD1|.
TGCGCCAGCAGCGGAGGGACAGGGCGCAAGACCGGGGAGCTGTTTTTT
CASSGGTGRKTGELFF
>TRBJ1-2|14|TRBV3-1/TRBV3-2|TRBD1|few
TGTGCCAGCAGCCTCTGGGGGACAGAGGATGGCTACACCTTC
CASSLWGTEDGYTF
>TRBJ2-5|14|TRBV11-2|TRBD1|once
TGTGCCAGCAGCAAGGACAGGCAGGGGAAGACCCAGTACTTC
CASSKDRQGKTQYF
>TRBJ1-1|15|TRBV5-1|TRBD1|.
TGCGCCAGCAGCTACTGGACAGGGGGCACGACTGAAGCTTTCTTT
CASSYWTGGTTEAFF
>TRBJ2-3|11|TRBV29-1|.|.
TGCAGCGTTGAACCGACAGATACGCAGTATTTT
CSVEPTDTQYF
>TRBJ2-6|15|TRBV3-1/TRBV3-2|.|.
TGTGCCAGCAGCCATTTAGACTCTGGGGCCAACGTCCTGACTTTC
CASSHLDSGANVLTF
>TRBJ2-2|14|TRBV27|.|.
TGTGCCAGCAGTTTAGGGGCCAGCACCGGGGAGCTGTTTTTT
CASSLGASTGELFF
>TRBJ2-1|17|TRBV7-9|.|.
TGTGCCAGCAGCTTAGGAGGGCGTTCCCGCTCCTACAATGAGCAGTTCTTC
CASSLGGRSRSYNEQFF
>TRBJ2-5|13|TRBV30|.|.
TGTGCCTGGAGCACAGGGATTTGGGAGACCCAGTACTTC
CAWSTGIWETQYF
>TRBJ2-1|15|TRBV3-1/TRBV3-2|TRBD2|.
TGTGCCAGCAGCCAAGTAGCGGGGGCCAACAATGAGCAGTTCTTC
CASSQVAGANNEQFF
>TRBJ1-1|15|TRBV4-1|.|once
TGCGCCAGCAGCCAGGAAGGACAGACGAACACTGAAGCTTTCTTT
CASSQEGQTNTEAFF
>TRBJ2-7|15|TRBV6-5|TRBD2|.
TGTGCCAGCATCCCGACTAGCGGGGGGGCTCTAGAGCAGTACTTC
CASIPTSGGALEQYF
>TRBJ2-1|15|TRBV19|.|once
TGTGCCAGTGCCGGGTCCGTTGAGGGTTACAATGAGCAGTTCTTC
CASAGSVEGYNEQFF
>TRBJ2-7|12|TRBV2|TRBD1|.
TGTGCCAGCAGAAAAACAGGGGGCGAGCAGTACTTC
CASRKTGGEQYF
>TRBJ1-2|11|TRBV29-1|.|.
TGCACTCCGGGAAAACGCTATGGCTACACCTTC
CTPGKRYGYTF
>TRBJ2-2|16|TRBV7-8|TRBD1|many
TGTGCCAGCAGCTTAAATACCAGGGGGAGCACCGGGGAGCTGTTTTTT
CASSLNTRGSTGELFF
>TRBJ2-7|15|TRBV9|.|.
TGTGCCAGCAGCGTAGGCTTCAGGGGGGCCTACGAGCAGTACTTC
CASSVGFRGAYEQYF
>TRBJ1-1|15|TRBV28|.|.
TGTGCCAGCAGTTACAGCAGGGCCATGAACACTGAAGCTTTCTTT
CASSYSRAMNTEAFF
>TRBJ1-2|15|TRBV5-1|.|.
TGCGCCAGCAGCTTGGTCTTAGGGGCCCAGCAAGGCTACACCTTC
CASSLVLGAQQGYTF
>TRBJ1-4|18|TRBV1|.|once
TGCACCAGCAGCCACCTATCCGGGGGGCGCATCTCGGCTGAAAAACTGTTTTTT
CTSSHLSGGRISAEKLFF
>TRBJ2-7|17|TRBV21-1|.|.
TGTGCCAGCAGCAAAGGGTCAGGAAATCCAGTATCCTACGAGCAGTACTTC
CASSKGSGNPVSYEQYF
>TRBJ1-2|13|TRBV6-5|TRBD1|.
TGTGCCAGCAGCGCCGGGACAGGATTCGGCTACACCTTC
CASSAGTGFGYTF
>TRBJ2-2|16|TRBV27|.|.
TGTGCCAGCAGCCACCTTCGGACATTGTTTTCTGGGGAGCTGTTTTTT
CASSHLRTLFSGELFF
>TRBJ2-1|15|TRBV9|TRBD2|.
TGTGCCAGCAGCGTGTCCGGGGGGTCCGACATTGAGCAGTTCTTC
CASSVSGGSDIEQFF
>TRBJ1-5|15|TRBV5-1|TRBD1|few
TGCGCCAGCAGCGCAACGACAGGGGTGAATCAGCCCCAGCATTTT
CASSATTGVNQPQHF
>TRBJ2-1|15|TRBV7-8|TRBD2|.
TGTGCCAGCAGCACTGGGACTAGCGGGTACAATGAGCAGTTCTTC
CASSTGTSGYNEQFF
>TRBJ2-7|14|TRBV5-6|.|.
TGTGCCAGCAGCTTCCTCCAGGGTCTATACGAGCAGTACTTC
CASSFLQGLYEQYF
>TRBJ1-3|15|TRBV19|.|.
TGTGCCAGTAGTTCCTACAGGAAAGGAGGAAACACCATATATTTT
CASSSYRKGGNTIYF
>TRBJ2-7|12|TRBV5-4|TRBD1|.
TGTGCCAGCACCGAGACAGGGATCGAGCAGTACTTC
CASTETGIEQYF
>TRBJ1-2|15|TRBV27|.|.
TGTGCCAGCAGTCCAGCGACAGCAGACCTCTATGGCTACACCTTC
CASSPATADLYGYTF
>TRBJ1-5|15|TRBV27|.|.
TGTGCCAGCAGCCTAGGGGGGGGTTGGAATCAGCCCCAGCATTTT
CASSLGGGWNQPQHF
>TRBJ2-7|15|TRBV7-2|TRBD2|.
TGTGCCAGCAGCTTGAGCGGGGGGGCAGCCGACGAGCAGTACTTC
CASSLSGGAADEQYF
>TRBJ1-3|15|TRBV5-4|TRBD1|.
TGTGCCAGCAGCCACCGGGACAGCCCTGGAAACACCATATATTTT
CASSHRDSPGNTIYF
>TRBJ1-4|13|TRBV19|TRBD1|.
TGTGCCAGTAACACAGGGGCTGGTGAAAAACTGTTTTTT
CASNTGAGEKLFF
>TRBJ2-5|16|TRBV7-2|TRBD1|.
TGTGCCAGCAGCACCAGGGGACAGGGGGCGCGAGAGACCCAGTACTTC
CASSTRGQGARETQYF
>TRBJ2-3|14|TRBV5-1|TRBD2|.
TGCGCCAGCACCGGGGGGGCAGATAGCGATACGCAGTATTTT
CASTGGADSDTQYF
>TRBJ2-3|17|TRBV4-2|TRBD2|.
TGTGCCAGCAGCCGTAGACTAGCGGGGGGTAGCACAGATACGCAGTATTTT
CASSRRLAGGSTDTQYF
>TRBJ1-3|14|TRBV2|.|.
TGTGCCAGCAGTCCTCAGGGTAACGGAAACACCATATATTTT
CASSPQGNGNTIYF
>TRBJ1-3|14|TRBV9|.|.
TGTGCCAGCAGCGGATTAGTAACTGGAAACACCATATATTTT
CASSGLVTGNTIYF
>TRBJ1-1|11|TRBV3-1/TRBV3-2|.|once
TGTGCCAGCAGCCAAGAAGGGGGAACTTTCTTT
CASSQEGGTFF
>TRBJ1-2|13|TRBV3-1/TRBV3-2|TRBD1|.
TGTGCCAGCAGCCAGACACCCGGGACAGGCCCCGCGTTC
CASSQTPGTGPAF
>TRBJ2-7|15|TRBV4-2|.|few
TGTGCCAGCAGCCACCCGGACAGACGCTCCTACGAGCAGTACTTC
CASSHPDRRSYEQYF
>TRBJ1-1|14|TRBV2|TRBD1|.
TGTGCCAGCAGGACCGGGACAGAGAACACTGAAGCTTTCTTT
CASRTGTENTEAFF
>TRBJ2-7|14|TRBV6-6|.|.
TGTGCCAGCACCAGTGAGGAGGAAACCTACGAGCAGTACTTC
CASTSEEETYEQYF
>TRBJ1-2|14|TRBV3-1/TRBV3-2|.|few
TGTGCCAGCAGCCAAGTTTCGGGGGACTATGGCTACACCTTC
CASSQVSGDYGYTF
>TRBJ2-7|13|TRBV14|.|.
TGTGCCAGCAGCCAGATGCCCGCGGGCGAGCAGTACTTC
CASSQMPAGEQYF
>TRBJ1-1|16|TRBV6-1|.|.
TGTGCCAGCAGTGAATCCCAGTCACCCCCGGGCACTGAAGCTTTCTTT
CASSESQSPPGTEAFF
>TRBJ2-2|17|TRBV5-6|TRBD2|.
TGTGCCAGCAGCTTTTGGACTAGCGGCCCCTGGACCGGGGAGCTGTTTTTT
CASSFWTSGPWTGELFF